This TCR beta chain was sequenced in a study of Graves' ophthalmopathy and Graves' hyperthyroidism. Study-level background: Peripheral blood (taken before any treatment) was collected at initial diagnosis.

Transcripts of RNA were the source for amplifying TCR beta CDR3 regions. Scientists carried out first-round RT-PCR using HTBI primers and then a second-round multiplex PCR. TCRdb itself ran the multiplex PCR reads through MiXCR, one entry per CDR3 protein. The sample lists about 240,000 distinct CDR3 sequences; roughly 50% were seen once. Turning to this clonotype: The antigen is undetermined. A read error may produce the germline difference seen at one junction end.

None of the included patients had other autoimmune diseases, uncontrolled infections, pregnancy or lactation, as these led to exclusion. Serum thyroxine and TRAb, along with clinical symptoms, thyroid ultrasound and orbital computed tomography, were what diagnosis relied on. Study conclusions and caveats: Blood repertoires reportedly contained most expanded thyroid clonotypes above 0.001 frequency.

Looked up from germline, CDR1 is ENHRY and CDR2 is SYGVKD. CDR3 length: 12 amino acids. The TCR sequence derives from an adult man with Graves' ophthalmopathy. This chain joins TRBV10-3 and TRBJ1-2; D is undetermined. Sequenced input: peripheral blood. CDR3 nucleotide sequence: TGTGCCAGCAGTTATTTGATGGGTGGCTACACCTTC. As protein: CASSYLMGGYTF.